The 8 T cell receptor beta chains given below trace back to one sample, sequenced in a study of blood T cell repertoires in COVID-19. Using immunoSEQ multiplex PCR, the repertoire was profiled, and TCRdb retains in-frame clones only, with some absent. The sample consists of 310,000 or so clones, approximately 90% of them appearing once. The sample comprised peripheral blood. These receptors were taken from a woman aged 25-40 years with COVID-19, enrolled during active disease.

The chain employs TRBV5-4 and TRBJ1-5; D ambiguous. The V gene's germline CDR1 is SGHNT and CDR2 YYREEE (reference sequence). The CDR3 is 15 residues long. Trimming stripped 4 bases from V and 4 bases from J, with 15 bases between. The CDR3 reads CASSVDGLINQPQHF. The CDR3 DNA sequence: TGTGCCAGCAGCGTAGACGGACTTATAAATCAGCCCCAGCATTTT.

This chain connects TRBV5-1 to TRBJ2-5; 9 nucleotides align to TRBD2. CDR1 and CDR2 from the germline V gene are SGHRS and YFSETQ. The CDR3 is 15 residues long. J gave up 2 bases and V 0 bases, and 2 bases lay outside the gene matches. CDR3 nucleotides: TGCGCCAGCAGCTTGGAAAGCGGGAGGCAAGAGACCCAGTACTTC. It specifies CASSLESGRQETQYF.

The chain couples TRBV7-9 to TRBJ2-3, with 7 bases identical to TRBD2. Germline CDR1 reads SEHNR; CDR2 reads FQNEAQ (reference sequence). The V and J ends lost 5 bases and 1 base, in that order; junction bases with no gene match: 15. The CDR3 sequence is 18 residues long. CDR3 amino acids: CASSKSGTPFSGTDTQYF. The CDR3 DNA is TGTGCCAGCAGCAAGAGCGGGACCCCCTTTTCGGGCACAGATACGCAGTATTTT.

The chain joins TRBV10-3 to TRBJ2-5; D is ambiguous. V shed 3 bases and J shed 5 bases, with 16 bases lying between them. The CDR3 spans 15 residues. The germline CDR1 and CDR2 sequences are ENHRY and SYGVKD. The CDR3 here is CAISEPSLSWETQYF. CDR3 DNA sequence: TGTGCCATCAGTGAACCTAGTCTATCTTGGGAGACCCAGTACTTC.

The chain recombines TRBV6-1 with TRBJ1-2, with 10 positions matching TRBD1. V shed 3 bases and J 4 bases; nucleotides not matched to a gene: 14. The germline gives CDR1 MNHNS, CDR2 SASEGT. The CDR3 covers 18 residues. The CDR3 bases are TGTGCCAGCAGTGACCTAATCAAAGGGACAGGGGCTTTCTATGGCTACACCTTC. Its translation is CASSDLIKGTGAFYGYTF.

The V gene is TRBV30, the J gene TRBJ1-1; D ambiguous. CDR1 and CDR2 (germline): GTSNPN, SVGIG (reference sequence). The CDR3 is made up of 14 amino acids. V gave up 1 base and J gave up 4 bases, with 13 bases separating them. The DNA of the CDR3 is TGTGCCTGGAGTGGGCTACTGCGGGGCACTGAAGCTTTCTTT. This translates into CAWSGLLRGTEAFF.

The CDR3 DNA sequence: TGTGCCACCAGTGATCGACGGACAGTCTATAGCAATCAGCCCCAGCATTTT. Protein sequence: CATSDRRTVYSNQPQHF. The chain uses TRBV24-1 and TRBJ1-5, with D possibly being TRBD1 (6 bases). V lost 3 bases and J 0 bases, leaving 14 bases between the germline ends. Per the germline V gene, CDR1 is KGHDR and CDR2 is SFDVKD. The CDR3 covers 17 residues.

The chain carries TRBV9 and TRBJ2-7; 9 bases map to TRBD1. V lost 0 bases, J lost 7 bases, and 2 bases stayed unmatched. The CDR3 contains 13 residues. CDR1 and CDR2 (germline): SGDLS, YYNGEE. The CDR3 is CASSVGGQGEQYF. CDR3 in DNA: TGTGCCAGCAGCGTAGGGGGACAGGGAGAGCAGTACTTC.